Listed below are T cell receptor beta chains from one sample, sequenced in a study of T-cell reconstitution after alpha-beta-depleted transplantation in children. TCRdb reprocessed the PCR reads with MiXCR, giving one entry per CDR3 protein. The table includes some 530,000 distinct CDR3 sequences, about 12% detected once. The material was PBMCs from the stem cell graft donor, obtained from the stem cell graft. The receptor source for this set is a human donor who donated a stem cell graft to a child with combined immunodeficiency. The CDR3 runs from the conserved cysteine through the conserved F or W.

j_call cdr3_length v_call cdr3_aa
TRBJ1-1 12 TRBV29-1 CSVGGGNTEAFF
TRBJ1-1 14 TRBV6-5 CASSYGGWSTEAFF
TRBJ2-3 15 TRBV7-3 CASSLGGGDTGTQYF
TRBJ1-6 17 TRBV5-1 CASSAARDRVGNSPLHF
TRBJ1-4 16 TRBV12-3/TRBV12-4 CASSTGLALEDEKLFF
TRBJ2-7 14 TRBV7-2 CASSLERNTYEQYF
TRBJ2-7 13 TRBV24-1 CATPSGATTEQYF
TRBJ2-7 13 TRBV7-2 CASTKFGYYEQYF
TRBJ1-6 14 TRBV20-1 CSARVLFWNSPLHF
TRBJ1-1 14 TRBV7-9 CASSPQGGVTEAFF
TRBJ2-1 15 TRBV2 CASSLDHSPYNEQFF
TRBJ1-3 14 TRBV6-5 CASSLRVSGNTIYF
TRBJ2-7 14 TRBV20-1 CSALRTGRINEQYF
TRBJ2-3 13 TRBV25-1 CASSIPGTDTQYF
TRBJ2-3 15 TRBV5-1 CASRARAGRGDTQYF
TRBJ1-4 18 TRBV6-5 CASSYSARSYSTNEKLFF
TRBJ2-1 15 TRBV18 CASSPPVMRYNEQFF
TRBJ2-3 15 TRBV5-6 CASSLITRSTDTQYF
TRBJ2-1 15 TRBV7-3 CASSLLATSYNEQFF
TRBJ2-1 18 TRBV6-5 CASSSRTSGGSSYNEQFF
TRBJ2-7 14 TRBV4-1 CASSQPSYPYEQYF
TRBJ1-1 14 TRBV9 CASSDQQGNTEAFF
TRBJ2-2 16 TRBV7-8 CASSLGSGSGTGELFF
TRBJ2-6 14 TRBV29-1 CSVDEGSGANVLTF
TRBJ2-1 13 TRBV10-3 CATLDTNYNEQFF
TRBJ2-4 19 TRBV11-2 CASRMYGQVIVGTKNIQYF
TRBJ1-2 16 TRBV12-3/TRBV12-4 CASSPNLVGGGYGYTF
TRBJ2-1 15 TRBV24-1 CATSEPGRIYNEQFF
TRBJ2-5 16 TRBV20-1 CSAKSLAGGLQETQYF
TRBJ2-3 14 TRBV5-1 CASSSSGTGDTQYF
TRBJ2-3 14 TRBV24-1 CAIQSGGSTDTQYF
TRBJ2-7 13 TRBV18 CASSAGALYEQYF
TRBJ1-1 13 TRBV7-9 CASNQVAGTEAFF
TRBJ2-5 11 TRBV20-1 CSAEWGQTQYF
TRBJ1-2 18 TRBV7-9 CASSFLGVKDSSNYGYTF
TRBJ2-7 15 TRBV10-2 CASRDRAALSYEQYF
TRBJ2-7 15 TRBV12-3/TRBV12-4 CASSFGGGGGYEQYF
TRBJ2-7 15 TRBV9 CASSVIGDGSYEQYF
TRBJ2-7 15 TRBV7-2 CASSLPGTGSYEQYF
TRBJ2-7 14 TRBV21-1 CASSEDRGSDEQYF
TRBJ2-5 18 TRBV12-3/TRBV12-4 CASSLGGATGRPGGTQYF
TRBJ2-7 14 TRBV29-1 CSVVDRGKEYEQYF
TRBJ2-1 19 TRBV3-1 CASSQSRTGAVSSYNEQFF
TRBJ1-5 13 TRBV6-2/TRBV6-3 CASTGQPHQPQHF
TRBJ2-5 13 TRBV12-3/TRBV12-4 CASRDTGMETQYF
TRBJ1-1 15 TRBV7-8 CASSLVYRGRTEAFF
TRBJ2-1 15 TRBV20-1 CSAVPGTRPYNEQFF
TRBJ1-5 13 TRBV20-1 CSARVNKNQPQHF
TRBJ2-1 13 TRBV11-2 CASSVGQGFPQFF
TRBJ2-5 17 TRBV5-1 CASSLALRTGRVETQYF
TRBJ2-2 17 TRBV7-2 CASSLTRTGGGTGELFF
TRBJ2-7 15 TRBV13 CASSLGIGARLEQYF
TRBJ2-3 15 TRBV7-9 CASSPSGLPTDTQYF
TRBJ1-2 12 TRBV4-1 CASSQGIYGYTF